This record covers a single T cell receptor beta chain. Its antigen is still unknown. The entry originates in a study of shared clonotypes between healthy human individuals. Each sorted subset replicate got 200 ng genomic DNA, 25,000 to 35,000 genomes. Measured with immunoSEQ multiplex PCR; TCRdb has only the in-frame clones, and not every one. The data hold roughly 1,500,000 clones, with under 99% observed a single time. The CDR3 is made up of 14 amino acids. CDR1 is MDHEN and CDR2 is SYDVKM in the germline V gene. The trim removed 6 bases at V and 4 bases at J, leaving 4 bases unmatched. Study-wide points: Memory subsets had estimated richness that was generally smaller than that of naive subsets.

Material: naive CD4+ T cells sorted from blood. The subset denotes: CD45RA+ positively selected. This TCR came from a man under 40 in good health. This chain connects TRBV28 to TRBJ2-2; 8 bases map to TRBD1. In DNA, the CDR3 is TGTGCCAGCAGAGCAGGGGGCTCCACCGGGGAGCTGTTTTTT. This gives the protein CASRAGGSTGELFF.